The 7 T cell receptor beta chains presented below share a single source sample, sequenced in a study of blood T cells in healthy people across ages. Primed by a sample-barcoded 5' primer and a J-beta primer mix, a second PCR proceeded for about 7 to 12 cycles. TCRdb reanalysed the 5' RACE reads using MiXCR and keeps one entry per CDR3 protein. The sample has over a million distinct CDR3 sequences, approximately 60% seen once. The sequenced material came from blood. The origin of the receptors is a man younger than 35 in good health.

Comment on this clonotype: A much larger clonotype is one base distant, so this may be a read error. CDR3 loop: CASSLDSADTQYF. The DNA of the CDR3 is TGTGCCAGCAGCTTAGACAGCGCAGATACGCAGTATTTT. The chain carries TRBV7-2 and TRBJ2-3; D gene uncertain. The CDR3 consists of 13 residues. The germline V and J ends were trimmed by 1 base and 4 bases, with 6 bases remaining between them. From germline, CDR1 is SGHTA and CDR2 FQGNSA.

The CDR3 region is CSARALRGLETQYF. Written as DNA, the CDR3 is TGCAGTGCTAGAGCCCTCAGGGGGCTGGAGACCCAGTACTTC. The chain uses TRBV20-1 and TRBJ2-5, with TRBD1 identical over 8 bases. The trim removed 1 base at V and 5 bases at J, leaving 6 bases unmatched. The CDR3 spans 14 residues. CDR1 is DFQATT and CDR2 is SNEGSKA in the germline V gene (reference sequence).

CDR3 residues: CASREGVGQPQHF. The CDR3 DNA is TGTGCCAGCCGAGAAGGGGTGGGTCAGCCCCAGCATTTT. The chain links TRBV25-1 to TRBJ1-5; possibly TRBD1 for D (5 bases). This CDR3 has 13 amino acids. Trimming removed 8 bases from V and 6 bases from J, with 14 bases in between. Germline values: CDR1 MGHDK, CDR2 SYGVNS.

The chain is built from TRBV27 and TRBJ2-7; 7 nucleotides match TRBD1. CDR3 size: 15 residues. J was trimmed by 4 bases and V by 0 bases; bases with no gene match: 6. CDR1 and CDR2 from the germline V gene are MNHEY and SMNVEV (reference sequence). CDR3 DNA sequence: TGTGCCAGCAGTTTATCGACAGGGTCGGTATACGAGCAGTACTTC. Amino acid sequence: CASSLSTGSVYEQYF.

Points on this clonotype: Germline is not matched at one junction end, which may reflect a read error. V usage is TRBV12-3 or TRBV12-4 and J usage is TRBJ2-3; no firm D call. The length of the CDR3 is 13 residues. The CDR3 DNA reads TGTGCCAGCAGGTTAGGCGATAGGGATACGCAGTATTTT. It translates to CASRLGDRDTQYF.

The CDR3 loop reads CATSRDRGALNTEAFF. CDR3 sequence (DNA): TGTGCCACCAGCAGAGATCGTGGGGCCCTGAACACTGAAGCTTTCTTT. V and J are TRBV15 and TRBJ1-1; TRBD1 might be the D (5 bases). The CDR3 contains 16 residues. The germline gives CDR1 LNHNV, CDR2 YYDKDF (reference sequence). The V and J ends lost 0 bases and 0 bases respectively, with 11 bases between them. Drawing the rest from reference TRBV15 and TRBJ1-1, the complete variable domain is DAMVIQNPRYQVTQFGKPVTLSCSQTLNHNVMYWYQQKSSQAPKLLFHYYDKDFNNEADTPDNFQSRRPNTSFCFLDIRSPGLGDTAMYLCATSRDRGALNTEAFFGQGTRLTVV.

The rearrangement joins TRBV27 to TRBJ2-1; TRBD2 matches 9 bases. CDR1 and CDR2 from the germline V gene are MNHEY and SMNVEV (reference sequence). This CDR3 region has 16 residues. J was trimmed by 7 bases and V by 5 bases; bases with no gene match: 12. The chain's CDR3 is CASSPGTSRRVNEQFF. CDR3 nucleotide sequence: TGTGCCAGCAGTCCGGGGACTAGCAGGAGGGTGAATGAGCAGTTCTTC.